This T cell receptor (beta chain) was retrieved from a study of blood T cell repertoires in COVID-19. Across the whole study: Sites in the United States, Italy and Spain provided acute and convalescent COVID-19 samples.

After removal of 4 bases from V and 0 bases from J, the junction contained 4 bases not matched to a gene. The CDR3 length is 16 residues. Per the germline V gene, CDR1 is SGHRS and CDR2 is YFSETQ. In the source study's methods: Reference gene primer amplification gave estimated nucleated cell counts. The assay was immunoSEQ multiplex PCR, and TCRdb's table has in-frame clones only and misses some. The DNA was the basis for D and trimming; V, J and clone size are from that table. The sample has about 140,000 clones; around 88% are singletons. The material sequenced was peripheral blood. J is TRBJ2-3 and V is TRBV5-1; the match to TRBD2 covers 11 bases. This TCR came from an older woman with acute or convalescent COVID-19. CDR3 in amino acids: CASSRGLAASTDTQYF. The CDR3 DNA is TGCGCCAGCAGCCGGGGACTAGCGGCTAGCACAGATACGCAGTATTTT. The variable domain in full, with the rest retrieved from reference TRBV5-1 and TRBJ2-3, is KAGVTQTPRYLIKTRGQQVTLSCSPISGHRSVSWYQQTPGQGLQFLFEYFSETQRNKGNFPGRFSGRQFSNSRSEMNVSTLELGDSALYLCASSRGLAASTDTQYFGPGTRLTVL.